This T cell receptor beta chain was documented in a study of T cells in Graves' hyperthyroidism and ophthalmopathy. CDR1 SQVTM and CDR2 ANQGSEA come from the germline V gene. The germline V and J ends were trimmed by 0 bases and 9 bases, with 9 bases remaining between them. This CDR3 is built from 13 residues. Amplified TCR beta CDR3 regions derived from RNA transcripts. In the first-round RT-PCR of the TCR CDR3, the HTBI primer set was used. TCRdb ran MiXCR on the multiplex PCR reads and lists one entry per CDR3 protein. The sample lists about 840,000 distinct CDR3 sequences, 38% occurring once. This clonotype was found once.

The chain couples TRBV29-1 to TRBJ1-6; D is uncertain. This TCR was sampled from a man between 18 and 35 years old with Graves' hyperthyroidism. The material sequenced was blood. For the CDR3, the DNA is TGCAGCGTTGAAGAGGCAGCCGGTTCACCCCTCCACTTT. It is translated as CSVEEAAGSPLHF.